The 2 T cell receptor beta chains reported below all come from one sample, sequenced in a study of cytomegalovirus exposure and HLA in healthy donors. The PCR had 60 Vbeta and 13 Jbeta primers. The assay was immunoSEQ multiplex PCR, and TCRdb's table has in-frame clones only and misses some. The table lists over 150,000 clones, about 64% of them singletons, with approximately 1.5% in the top ten. The sequenced sample was PBMCs. The source is a man aged 45-60 years in good health and CMV-seronegative.

The CDR3 protein is CAISESLRTSGTDTQYF. The CDR3 region has the DNA TGTGCCATCAGTGAGTCCTTGAGGACTAGCGGGACAGATACGCAGTATTTT. This sequence joins TRBV10-3 and TRBJ2-3; 11 bases match TRBD2. Germline CDR1 and CDR2: ENHRY and SYGVKD. This CDR3 spans 17 amino acids. V shed 0 bases, J shed 3 bases, and the junction held 5 bases outside the gene matches.

V and J are TRBV18 and TRBJ1-5, with D possibly being TRBD1 (5 bases). Per germline, CDR1 KGHSH and CDR2 LQKENI. The ends were cut back, 4 bases at V and 6 bases at J, with 10 bases in the middle. This CDR3 is 13 amino acids long. The CDR3 DNA sequence: TGTGCCAGCTCACTGACAGTAAGTCAGCCCCAGCATTTT. Translating it yields CASSLTVSQPQHF.